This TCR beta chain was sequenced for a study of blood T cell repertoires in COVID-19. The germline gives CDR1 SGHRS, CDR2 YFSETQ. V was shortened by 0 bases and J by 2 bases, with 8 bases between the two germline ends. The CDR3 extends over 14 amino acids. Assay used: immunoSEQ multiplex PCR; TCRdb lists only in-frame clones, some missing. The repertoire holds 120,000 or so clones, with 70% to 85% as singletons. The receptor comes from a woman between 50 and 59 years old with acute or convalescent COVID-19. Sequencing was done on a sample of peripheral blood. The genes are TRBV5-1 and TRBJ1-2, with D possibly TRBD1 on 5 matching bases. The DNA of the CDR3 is TGCGCCAGCAGCTTGGGACAGAGCAACTATGGCTACACCTTC. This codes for CASSLGQSNYGYTF.